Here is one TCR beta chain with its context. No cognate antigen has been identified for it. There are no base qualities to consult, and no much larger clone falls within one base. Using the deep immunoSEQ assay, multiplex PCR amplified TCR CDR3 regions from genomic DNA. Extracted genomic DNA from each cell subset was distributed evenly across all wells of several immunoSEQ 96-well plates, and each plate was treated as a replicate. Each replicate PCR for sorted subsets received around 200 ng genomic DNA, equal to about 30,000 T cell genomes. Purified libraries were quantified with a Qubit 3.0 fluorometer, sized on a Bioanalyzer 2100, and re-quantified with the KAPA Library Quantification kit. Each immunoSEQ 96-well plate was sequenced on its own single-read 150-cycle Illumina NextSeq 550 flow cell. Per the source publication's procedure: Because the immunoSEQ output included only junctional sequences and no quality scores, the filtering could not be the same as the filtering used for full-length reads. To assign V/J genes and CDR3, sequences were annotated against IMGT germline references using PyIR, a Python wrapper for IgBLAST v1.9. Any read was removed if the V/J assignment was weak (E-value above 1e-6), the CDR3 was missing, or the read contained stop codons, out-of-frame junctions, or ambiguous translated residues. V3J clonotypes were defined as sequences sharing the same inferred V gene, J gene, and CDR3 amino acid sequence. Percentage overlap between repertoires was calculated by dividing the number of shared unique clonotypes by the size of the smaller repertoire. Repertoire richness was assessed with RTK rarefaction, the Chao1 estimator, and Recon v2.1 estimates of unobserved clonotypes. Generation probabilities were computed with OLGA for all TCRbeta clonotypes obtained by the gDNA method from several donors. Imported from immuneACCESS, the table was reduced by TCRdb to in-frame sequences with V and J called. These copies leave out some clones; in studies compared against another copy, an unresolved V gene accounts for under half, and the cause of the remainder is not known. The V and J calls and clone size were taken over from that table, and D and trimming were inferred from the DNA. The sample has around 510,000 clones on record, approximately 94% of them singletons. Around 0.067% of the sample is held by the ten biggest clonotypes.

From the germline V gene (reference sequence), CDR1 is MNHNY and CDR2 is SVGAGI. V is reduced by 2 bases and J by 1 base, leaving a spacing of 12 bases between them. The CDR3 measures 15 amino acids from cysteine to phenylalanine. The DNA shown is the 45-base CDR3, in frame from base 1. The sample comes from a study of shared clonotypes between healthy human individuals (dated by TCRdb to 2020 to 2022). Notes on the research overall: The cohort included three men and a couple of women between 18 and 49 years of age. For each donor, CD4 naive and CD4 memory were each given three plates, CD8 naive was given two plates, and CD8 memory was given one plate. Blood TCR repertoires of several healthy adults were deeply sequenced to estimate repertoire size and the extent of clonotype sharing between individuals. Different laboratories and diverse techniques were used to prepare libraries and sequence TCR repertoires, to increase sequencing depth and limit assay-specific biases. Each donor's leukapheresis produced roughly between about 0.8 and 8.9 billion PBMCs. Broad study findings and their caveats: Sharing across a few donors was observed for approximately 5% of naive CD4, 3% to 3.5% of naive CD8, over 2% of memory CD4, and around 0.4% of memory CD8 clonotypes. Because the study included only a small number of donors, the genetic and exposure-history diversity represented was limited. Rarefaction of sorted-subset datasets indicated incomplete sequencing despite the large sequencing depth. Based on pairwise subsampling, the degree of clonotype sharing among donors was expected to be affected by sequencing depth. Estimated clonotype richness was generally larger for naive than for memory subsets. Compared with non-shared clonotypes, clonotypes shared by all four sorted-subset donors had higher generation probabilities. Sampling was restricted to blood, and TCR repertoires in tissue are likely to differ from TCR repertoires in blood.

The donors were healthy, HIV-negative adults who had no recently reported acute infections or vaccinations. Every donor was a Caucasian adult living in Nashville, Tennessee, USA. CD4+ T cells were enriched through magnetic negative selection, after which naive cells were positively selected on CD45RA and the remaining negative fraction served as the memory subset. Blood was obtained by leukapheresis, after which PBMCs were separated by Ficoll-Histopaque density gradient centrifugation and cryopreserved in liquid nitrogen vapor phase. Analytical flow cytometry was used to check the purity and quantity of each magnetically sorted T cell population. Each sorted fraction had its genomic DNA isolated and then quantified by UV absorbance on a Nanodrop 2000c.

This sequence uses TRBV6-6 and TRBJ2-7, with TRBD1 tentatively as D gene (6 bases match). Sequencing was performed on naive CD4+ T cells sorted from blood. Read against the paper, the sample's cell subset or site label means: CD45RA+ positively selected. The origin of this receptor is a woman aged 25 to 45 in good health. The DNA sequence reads TGTGCCAGCAGTTACCAAAGGGGGAGTTCCTACGAGCAGTACTTC. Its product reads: CASSYQRGSSYEQYF.